This T cell receptor (beta chain) was captured in a study of T-cell memory formation after mild COVID-19. Study in general: There were largely donor-specific TCR clusters.

Study-level points and caveats: Mainly in CM and EM were contracting CD4+ clones; CD8+ were in EMRA. The finding that pre-infection memory included some responding clones suggested that cross-reactive memory joined.

The sample holds a few counts of this clonotype. Its target is not known. The CDR3 runs 13 residues. Trimming pared 5 bases from V and 0 bases from J, leaving 7 bases between. Germline V gene lookup returns CDR1 SGHTA and CDR2 FQGNSA. TCRdb re-called the 5' RACE reads through MiXCR, storing one row per CDR3 protein. The table shows 40,000 to 60,000 distinct CDR3 sequences, with about 7.3% occurring only once. This receptor was taken from a man aged 18 to 30 who had mild COVID-19 (a few samples of this study predate the infection). Cell type and time point are not known. Sequencing used PBMCs or a T cell subset sorted from them (not recorded which). The V call is TRBV7-2, the J call TRBJ2-5; a weak D match, TRBD1 (5 bases). CDR3 sequence: CASSPGYQETQYF. CDR3 coding DNA: TGTGCCAGCAGCCCAGGGTACCAAGAGACCCAGTACTTC.